The 9 T cell receptor beta chains listed next were all sequenced from one sample in a study of T cell changes during pregnancy in multiple sclerosis. Profiling relied on immunoSEQ multiplex PCR, and the TCRdb table lists in-frame clones only, not all of them. Of under 35,000 clones in the sample, over 75% were seen once. Source: CD8+ T cells from peripheral blood mononuclear cells, taken in the second trimester of pregnancy. The receptors come from a female donor with multiple sclerosis, enrolled in a pregnancy study.

This chain joins TRBV2 and TRBJ2-5, with 11 bases fitting TRBD2. CDR3 size: 16 residues. Trimming cost V 7 bases and J 4 bases; bases outside gene matches: 11. Germline CDR1 SNHLY, CDR2 FYNNEI. CDR3 loop: CASTWGTSGVGETQYF. The CDR3 bases are TGTGCCAGCACCTGGGGGACTAGCGGCGTGGGAGAGACCCAGTACTTC.

The chain is built from TRBV7-6 and TRBJ1-1; the D gene is possibly TRBD1 (5 bases). Looked up from germline, CDR1 is SGHVS and CDR2 is FNYEAQ. Deletions cut 5 bases from V and 6 bases from J, with 10 bases between. The CDR3 totals 12 residues. The DNA of the CDR3 is TGTGCCAGCAGCCCCATAGGGGCTGAAGCTTTCTTT. Translation gives CASSPIGAEAFF.

The V and J genes are TRBV18 and TRBJ2-4; D is perhaps TRBD1 (6 bases). The germline CDR1 and CDR2 sequences are KGHSH and LQKENI. The CDR3 has 13 residues. With 5 bases removed from V and 5 bases from J, the gap between germline ends came to 10 bases. The CDR3 loop reads CASSKDSQNIQYF. The CDR3 DNA follows: TGTGCCAGCTCAAAGGACAGTCAAAACATTCAGTACTTC.

The rearrangement uses TRBV7-9 and TRBJ2-1; no clear D. This CDR3 spans 12 amino acids. The V end was cut by 4 bases, the J end by 8 bases, with 9 bases between. The germline V gene encodes CDR1 SEHNR and CDR2 FQNEAQ (reference sequence). Here the CDR3 reads CASSSLDYEQFF. The CDR3 nucleotides are TGTGCCAGCAGCTCCCTCGACTATGAGCAGTTCTTC.

This rearrangement joins TRBV5-5 to TRBJ2-2, with 10 bases lining up with TRBD2. The germline CDR1 and CDR2 sequences are SGHKS and YYEKEE (reference sequence). The V segment lost 3 bases and the J segment 5 bases; nucleotides outside the gene matches: 10. This CDR3 region has 17 residues. Here the CDR3 reads CASSSRLAGEGTGELFF. DNA for the CDR3: TGTGCCAGCAGCTCCCGACTAGCGGGTGAGGGGACCGGGGAGCTGTTTTTT.

J is TRBJ1-2 and V is TRBV5-5; maybe TRBD1 (5 bases). In germline, CDR1 is SGHKS, CDR2 YYEKEE (reference sequence). With 2 bases removed from V and 2 bases from J, the gap between germline ends came to 19 bases. The CDR3 is made up of 17 amino acids. As DNA, the CDR3 is TGTGCCAGCAGCTTTCGCGGCAGGGTGGTGGTGAACTATGGCTACACCTTC. This encodes CASSFRGRVVVNYGYTF.

The chain uses TRBV7-9 and TRBJ2-1; 15 bases match TRBD2. The trim removed 5 bases at V and 3 bases at J, leaving 11 bases unmatched. Germline CDR1 is SEHNR and CDR2 is FQNEAQ (reference sequence). The CDR3 totals 19 residues. The CDR3 DNA reads as TGTGCCAGCAGCACAGCGGGACTAGCGGGAGGTTCCGGCTACAATGAGCAGTTCTTC. Its translation: CASSTAGLAGGSGYNEQFF.

The chain employs TRBV9 and TRBJ1-1, with 9 bases aligning to TRBD1. Germline V lookup: CDR1 SGDLS, CDR2 YYNGEE. The CDR3 consists of 14 residues. With 5 bases clipped from V and 5 bases from J, the junction kept 7 bases outside the gene matches. CDR3 DNA sequence: TGTGCCAGCAGTCCAGACAGGGGGAAGACTGAAGCTTTCTTT. Protein product: CASSPDRGKTEAFF.

V usage is TRBV6-6 and J usage is TRBJ1-1; TRBD1 might be the D (6 bases). CDR1 and CDR2 (germline): MNHNY, SVGAGI (reference sequence). The length of the CDR3 is 12 residues. Trimming cost V 0 bases and J 12 bases, with 11 bases left between them. The CDR3 loop is CASSYSTRGPFF. CDR3 nucleotide sequence: TGTGCCAGCAGTTACTCGACCAGGGGTCCTTTCTTT.